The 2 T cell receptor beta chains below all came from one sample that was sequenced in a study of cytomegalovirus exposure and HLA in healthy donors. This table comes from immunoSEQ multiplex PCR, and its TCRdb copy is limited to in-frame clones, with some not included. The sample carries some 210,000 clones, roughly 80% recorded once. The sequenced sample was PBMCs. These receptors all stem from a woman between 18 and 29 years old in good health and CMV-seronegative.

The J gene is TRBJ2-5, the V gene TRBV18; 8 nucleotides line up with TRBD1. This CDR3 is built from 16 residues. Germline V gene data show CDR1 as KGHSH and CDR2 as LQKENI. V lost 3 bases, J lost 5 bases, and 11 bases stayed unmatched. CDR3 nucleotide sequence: TGTGCCAGCTCACCCCTCCGACAGGGGAGTCGGGAGACCCAGTACTTC. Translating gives CASSPLRQGSRETQYF.

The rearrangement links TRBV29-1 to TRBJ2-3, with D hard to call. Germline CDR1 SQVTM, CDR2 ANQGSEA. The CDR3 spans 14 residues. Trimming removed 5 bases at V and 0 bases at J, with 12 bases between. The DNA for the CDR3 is TGCAGCGTTCACGGCGCCTCGAGCACAGATACGCAGTATTTT. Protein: CSVHGASSTDTQYF.